A selection of T cell receptor beta chains follows, all from one sample in a study of T cell changes during pregnancy in multiple sclerosis. The assay was immunoSEQ multiplex PCR, and TCRdb's table has in-frame clones only and misses some. This table holds 21,000 or so clones, approximately 90% found once. Sequences were derived from CD8+ T cells from peripheral blood mononuclear cells, sampled in the second trimester of pregnancy. The receptors come from a female donor in good health, enrolled as a control in a pregnancy study. Each CDR3 is given with its conserved first and last residue. The D gene is left open where the match is weak. Some rows mark clone size as missing; the rest say once, few, many or name a class of expanded clone.

abundance	j_gene	d_gene	v_gene	CDR3aa	CDR3nt
-	TRBJ2-1	TRBD1	TRBV6-1	CASNGQGSYNEQFF	TGTGCCAGCAACGGACAGGGTAGCTACAATGAGCAGTTCTTC
-	TRBJ2-5	TRBD1	TRBV7-9	CASSLDRGETQYF	TGTGCCAGCAGCTTAGACAGGGGAGAGACCCAGTACTTC
-	TRBJ2-2	-	TRBV28	CASSPPSSAGELFF	TGTGCCAGCAGCCCGCCATCTAGCGCCGGGGAGCTGTTTTTT
-	TRBJ1-3	-	TRBV9	CASSVDWDSGNTIYF	TGTGCCAGCAGCGTGGACTGGGACTCTGGAAACACCATATATTTT
once	TRBJ1-5	-	TRBV6-1	CASSEFTGRGGNQPQHF	TGTGCCAGCAGTGAATTTACGGGGAGGGGTGGCAATCAGCCCCAGCATTTT
medium-sized	TRBJ2-7	-	TRBV30	CACIQDYEQYF	TGTGCCTGCATTCAGGACTACGAGCAGTACTTC
-	TRBJ2-7	-	TRBV6-6	CASSYRDEQYF	TGTGCCAGCAGTTATCGCGACGAGCAGTACTTC
-	TRBJ2-1	TRBD2	TRBV7-2	CASSLVGGPGLAGNEQFF	TGTGCCAGCAGCTTAGTTGGGGGGCCGGGACTAGCGGGGAATGAGCAGTTCTTC
-	TRBJ2-2	TRBD1	TRBV4-2	CASSQDPGQEVTGELFF	TGTGCCAGCAGCCAAGATCCGGGACAGGAGGTTACCGGGGAGCTGTTTTTT
-	TRBJ2-2	-	TRBV7-6	CASSLAGAGDWSGELFF	TGTGCCAGCAGCTTAGCGGGCGCAGGGGATTGGTCCGGGGAGCTGTTTTTT
-	TRBJ2-7	-	TRBV27	CASRRTASYEQCF	TGTGCCAGCAGAAGGACAGCCTCCTACGAGCAGTGCTTC
once	TRBJ1-1	-	TRBV28	CASREDTEAFF	TGTGCCAGCAGAGAGGACACTGAAGCTTTCTTT
-	TRBJ2-7	-	TRBV5-6	CASSLGGDEQYF	TGTGCCAGCAGCCTAGGGGGGGACGAGCAGTACTTC
-	TRBJ2-1	TRBD2	TRBV7-3	CASSSGLAGNNEQFF	TGTGCCAGCAGCTCGGGACTAGCAGGTAACAATGAGCAGTTCTTC
-	TRBJ2-7	-	TRBV7-6	CASSLVQGWDEQYF	TGTGCCAGCAGCTTAGTTCAGGGGTGGGACGAGCAGTACTTC
-	TRBJ2-7	TRBD1	TRBV5-5	CASSWTGDEQYF	TGTGCCAGCAGCTGGACAGGGGACGAGCAGTACTTC
-	TRBJ2-5	-	TRBV11-2	CASSFQRRETQYF	TGTGCCAGCAGCTTCCAGCGTCGGGAGACCCAGTACTTC
-	TRBJ2-2	TRBD1	TRBV6-5	CASSPTGGGGELFF	TGTGCCAGCAGTCCAACAGGGGGCGGAGGGGAGCTGTTTTTT
-	TRBJ2-7	TRBD2	TRBV5-1	CASSLDWTSPYEQYF	TGCGCCAGCAGCTTGGACTGGACTAGCCCCTACGAGCAGTACTTC
-	TRBJ1-1	-	TRBV28	CASSWMGARTEAFF	TGTGCCAGCAGTTGGATGGGCGCAAGAACAGAAGCTTTCTTT
-	TRBJ2-7	-	TRBV14	CASSPARGSDYEQYF	TGTGCCAGCAGCCCAGCTCGGGGGAGTGACTACGAGCAGTACTTC
medium-sized	TRBJ1-5	-	TRBV19	CASSIIREVQPQHF	TGTGCCAGTAGTATAATCAGGGAAGTACAGCCCCAGCATTTT
-	TRBJ1-1	-	TRBV2	CASRSGTYENTEAFF	TGTGCCAGCAGATCCGGGACATACGAGAACACTGAAGCTTTCTTT
-	TRBJ2-1	-	TRBV27	CASSLSSYNEQFF	TGTGCCAGCAGCCTGAGCTCCTACAATGAGCAGTTCTTC
-	TRBJ2-1	-	TRBV6-4	CASSSGQGSYNEQFF	TGTGCCAGCTCCTCGGGTCAGGGCTCCTACAATGAGCAGTTCTTC
-	TRBJ2-4	TRBD1	TRBV27	CASSLMGQGSGFQYF	TGTGCCAGCAGCCTAATGGGACAGGGGTCCGGTTTTCAGTACTTC
-	TRBJ1-1	-	TRBV5-1	CASSPRGGNTEAFF	TGCGCCAGCAGCCCACGGGGTGGGAACACTGAAGCTTTCTTT
-	TRBJ2-1	TRBD1	TRBV7-9	CASRQGQNNEQFF	TGTGCCAGCAGACAGGGACAGAACAATGAGCAGTTCTTC
-	TRBJ2-3	-	TRBV25-1	CASIPGVSTDTQYF	TGTGCCAGCATCCCAGGGGTTAGTACAGATACGCAGTATTTT
once	TRBJ2-5	-	TRBV18	CASSPGGGPQETQYF	TGTGCCAGCTCGCCGGGGGGCGGGCCCCAAGAGACCCAGTACTTC
-	TRBJ1-1	TRBD1	TRBV6-1	CASSGTGDTEAFF	TGTGCCAGCAGTGGGACAGGGGACACTGAAGCTTTCTTT
-	TRBJ2-3	-	TRBV28	CASSLRGIQSTDTQYF	TGTGCCAGCAGTTTAAGAGGGATACAGAGCACAGATACGCAGTATTTT
-	TRBJ2-3	TRBD2	TRBV27	CASSLFSGTLPDTQYF	TGTGCCAGCAGTTTATTTAGCGGGACCTTGCCAGATACGCAGTATTTT
-	TRBJ2-3	TRBD2	TRBV30	CAWTSGRVRSTDTQYF	TGTGCCTGGACTAGCGGGAGAGTGAGGAGCACAGATACGCAGTATTTT
-	TRBJ2-3	-	TRBV4-2	CASSQGKGDGTDTQYF	TGTGCCAGCAGCCAGGGAAAGGGGGACGGGACAGATACGCAGTATTTT
-	TRBJ2-7	-	TRBV4-1	CASSQTFQGGEQYF	TGCGCCAGCAGCCAAACATTCCAGGGAGGCGAGCAGTACTTC
once	TRBJ1-3	-	TRBV6-5	CASSYSTEGGNTIYF	TGTGCCAGCAGTTACAGTACAGAGGGAGGAAACACCATATATTTT
-	TRBJ1-1	-	TRBV5-1	CASSPKTGTDTEAFF	TGCGCCAGCAGCCCCAAGACAGGAACAGATACTGAAGCTTTCTTT
-	TRBJ2-3	-	TRBV28	CASSDVQGVIIDTQYF	TGTGCCAGCAGTGACGTACAGGGTGTGATCATAGATACGCAGTATTTT
once	TRBJ2-6	-	TRBV6-1	CASSSSYSGANVLTF	TGTGCCAGCAGTTCTTCTTACTCTGGGGCCAACGTCCTGACTTTC
-	TRBJ2-7	-	TRBV27	CASSSYEQYF	TGTGCCAGCAGTTCATACGAGCAGTACTTC
-	TRBJ2-7	-	TRBV5-4	CASSFTLGEQYF	TGTGCCAGCAGCTTCACCCTCGGGGAGCAGTACTTC
-	TRBJ1-3	-	TRBV13	CASSEIRAGASGNTIYF	TGTGCCAGCAGCGAAATCAGGGCTGGGGCCTCTGGAAACACCATATATTTT